This T cell receptor beta chain was profiled in a study of blood T cell repertoires in COVID-19. Sequenced by immunoSEQ multiplex PCR; TCRdb stores in-frame clones only, minus some. The sample has roughly 290,000 clones; 75% to 90% are singletons. Participants, roughly 18 to 100 years old, spanned fewer than 30 US areas. Self-reported history from a screening survey and questionnaire set each donor's cohort. The CDR3 extends over 15 amino acids. Trimming at V came to 4 bases and at J to 0 bases, leaving 4 bases not matched to a gene. The germline V gene has CDR1 SGDLS and CDR2 YYNGEE. A few counts support this clone.

The sequencing sample was made of PBMCs or T cells enriched from blood (not recorded which). The gene calls are TRBV9 and TRBJ2-1, with 7 bases identical to TRBD1. The TCR was taken from a man under 40 who had recovered from COVID-19. The CDR3 sequence: CASSPRDSSYNEQFF. The CDR3 DNA reads TGTGCCAGCAGCCCTCGGGACAGCTCCTACAATGAGCAGTTCTTC.